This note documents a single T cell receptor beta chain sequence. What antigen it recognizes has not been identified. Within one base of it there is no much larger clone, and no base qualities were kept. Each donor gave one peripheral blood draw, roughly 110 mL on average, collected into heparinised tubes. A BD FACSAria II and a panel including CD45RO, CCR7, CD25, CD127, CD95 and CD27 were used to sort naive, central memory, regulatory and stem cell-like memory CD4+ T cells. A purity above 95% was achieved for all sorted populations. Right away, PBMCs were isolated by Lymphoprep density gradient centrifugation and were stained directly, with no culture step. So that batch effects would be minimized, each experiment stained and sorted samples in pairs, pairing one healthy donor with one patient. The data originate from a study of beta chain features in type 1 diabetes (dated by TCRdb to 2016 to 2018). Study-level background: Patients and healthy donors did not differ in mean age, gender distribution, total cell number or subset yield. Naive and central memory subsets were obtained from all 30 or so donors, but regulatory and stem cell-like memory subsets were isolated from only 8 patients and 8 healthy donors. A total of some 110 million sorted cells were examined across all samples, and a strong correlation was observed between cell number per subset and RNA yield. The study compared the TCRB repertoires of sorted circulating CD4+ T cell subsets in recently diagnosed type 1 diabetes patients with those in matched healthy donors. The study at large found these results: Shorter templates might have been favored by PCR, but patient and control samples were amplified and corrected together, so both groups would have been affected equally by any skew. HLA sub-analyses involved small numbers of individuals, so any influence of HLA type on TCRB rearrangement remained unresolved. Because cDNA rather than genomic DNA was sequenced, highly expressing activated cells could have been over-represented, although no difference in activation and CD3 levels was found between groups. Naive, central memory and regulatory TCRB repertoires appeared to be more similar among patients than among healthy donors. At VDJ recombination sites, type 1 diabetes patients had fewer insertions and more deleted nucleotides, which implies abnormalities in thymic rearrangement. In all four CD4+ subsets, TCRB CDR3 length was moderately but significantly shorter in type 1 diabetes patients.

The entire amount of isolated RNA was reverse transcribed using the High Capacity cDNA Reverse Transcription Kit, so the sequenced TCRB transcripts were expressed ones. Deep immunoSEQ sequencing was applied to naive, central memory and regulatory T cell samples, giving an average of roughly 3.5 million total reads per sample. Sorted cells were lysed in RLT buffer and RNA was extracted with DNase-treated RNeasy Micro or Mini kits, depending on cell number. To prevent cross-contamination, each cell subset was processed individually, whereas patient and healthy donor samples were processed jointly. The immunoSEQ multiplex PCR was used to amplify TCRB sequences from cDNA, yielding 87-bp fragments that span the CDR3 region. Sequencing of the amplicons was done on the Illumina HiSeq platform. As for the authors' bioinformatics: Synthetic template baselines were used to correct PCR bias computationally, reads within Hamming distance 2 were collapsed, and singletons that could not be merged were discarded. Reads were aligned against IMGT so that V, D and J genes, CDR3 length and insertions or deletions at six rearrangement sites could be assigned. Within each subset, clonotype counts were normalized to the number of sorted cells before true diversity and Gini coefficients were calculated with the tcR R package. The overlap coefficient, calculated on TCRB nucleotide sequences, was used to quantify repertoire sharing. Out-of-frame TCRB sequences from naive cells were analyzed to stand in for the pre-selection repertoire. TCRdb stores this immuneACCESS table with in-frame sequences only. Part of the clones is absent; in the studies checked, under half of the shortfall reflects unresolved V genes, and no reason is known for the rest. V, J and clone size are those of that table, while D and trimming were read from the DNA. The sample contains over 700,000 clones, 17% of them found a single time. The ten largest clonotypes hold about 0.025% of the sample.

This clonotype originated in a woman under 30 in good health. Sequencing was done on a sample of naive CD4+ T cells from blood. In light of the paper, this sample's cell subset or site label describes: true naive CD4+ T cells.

The nucleotide sequence reads TGTGCCAGCAGTCCTCCCGGGTATACGCAGTATTTT. This yields the protein CASSPPGYTQYF. The V gene is TRBV9 and the J gene is TRBJ2-3; no D gene is confidently identified. Cut back by 5 bases and 7 bases, the V and J ends lie 11 bases apart. The germline V gene gives CDR1 as SGDLS and CDR2 as YYNGEE. The CDR3 holds 12 amino acids from the cysteine to the phenylalanine. Only the CDR3 part of the read is kept: 36 bases, read in frame from the first base.